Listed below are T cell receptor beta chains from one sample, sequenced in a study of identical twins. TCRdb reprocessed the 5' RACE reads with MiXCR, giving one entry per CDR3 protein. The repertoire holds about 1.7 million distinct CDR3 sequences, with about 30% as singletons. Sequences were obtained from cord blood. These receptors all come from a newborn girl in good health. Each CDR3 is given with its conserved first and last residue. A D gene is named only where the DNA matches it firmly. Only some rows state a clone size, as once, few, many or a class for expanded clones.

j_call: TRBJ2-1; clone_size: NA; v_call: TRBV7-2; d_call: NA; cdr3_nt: TGTGCCAGCAGCTTACGGCGGACGGCCTCCTACAATGAGCAGTTCTTC; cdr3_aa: CASSLRRTASYNEQFF
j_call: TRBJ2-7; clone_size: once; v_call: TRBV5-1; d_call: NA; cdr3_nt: TGCGCCAGCAGCTCGGTTGGGGCCCACACCTACGAGCAGTACTTC; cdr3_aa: CASSSVGAHTYEQYF
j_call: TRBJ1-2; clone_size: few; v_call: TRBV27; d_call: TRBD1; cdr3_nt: TGTGCCAGCAGTAGTAACAGGGGAATCTATGGCTACACCTTC; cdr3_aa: CASSSNRGIYGYTF
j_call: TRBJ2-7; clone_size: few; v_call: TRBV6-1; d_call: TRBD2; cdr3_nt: TGTGCCAGCGAGACTAGCGGGAAGTACGAGCAGTACTTC; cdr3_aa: CASETSGKYEQYF
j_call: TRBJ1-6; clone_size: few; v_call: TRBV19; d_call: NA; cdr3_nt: TGTGCCAGTAGTATACGGGACTATAATTCACCCCTCCACTTT; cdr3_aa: CASSIRDYNSPLHF
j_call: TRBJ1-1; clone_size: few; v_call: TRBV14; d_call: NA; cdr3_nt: TGTGCCAGCAGCCAATATCCGATTGTCATGAACACTGAAGCTTTCTTT; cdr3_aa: CASSQYPIVMNTEAFF
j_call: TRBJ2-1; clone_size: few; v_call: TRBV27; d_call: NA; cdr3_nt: TGTGCCAGCAGTTTAAGGGCTGCTAGCTATATGGACAATGAGCAGTTCTTC; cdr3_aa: CASSLRAASYMDNEQFF
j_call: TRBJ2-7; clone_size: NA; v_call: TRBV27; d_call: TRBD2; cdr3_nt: TGTGCCAGCAGTTCGGGAGGACTAGCGGGGTACGAGCAGTACTTC; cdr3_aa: CASSSGGLAGYEQYF
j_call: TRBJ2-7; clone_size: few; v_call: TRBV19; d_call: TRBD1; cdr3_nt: TGTGCCAGTAGTATAGATCAAGGGACAGGGACCTACGAGCAGTACTTC; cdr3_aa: CASSIDQGTGTYEQYF
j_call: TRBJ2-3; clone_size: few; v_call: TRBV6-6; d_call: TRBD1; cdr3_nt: TGTGCCAGCGGCATCCCGACTAAGGGGGCTGCAGATACGCAGTATTTT; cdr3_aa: CASGIPTKGAADTQYF
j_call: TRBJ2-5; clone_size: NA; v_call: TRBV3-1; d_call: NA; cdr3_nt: TGTGCCAGCAGCTCTACACCTTCCCCACGGGCCCAAGAGACCCAGTACTTC; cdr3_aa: CASSSTPSPRAQETQYF
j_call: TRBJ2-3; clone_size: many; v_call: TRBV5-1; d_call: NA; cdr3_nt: TGCGCCAGCAGCTTGGGAGACTACCGTAGCACAGATACGCAGTATTTT; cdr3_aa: CASSLGDYRSTDTQYF
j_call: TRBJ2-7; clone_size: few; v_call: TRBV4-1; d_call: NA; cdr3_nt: TGCGCCAGCAGCCAAGAAAGGGCCAGAGCCTACGAGCAGTACTTC; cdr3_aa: CASSQERARAYEQYF
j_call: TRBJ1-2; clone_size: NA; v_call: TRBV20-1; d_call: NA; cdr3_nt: TGCAGTGCAACCTCTTGGAGGGGAGCTAACTATGGCTACACCTTC; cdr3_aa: CSATSWRGANYGYTF
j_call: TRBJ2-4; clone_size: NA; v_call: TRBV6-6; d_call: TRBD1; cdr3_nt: TGTGCCAGCAGTAATAGGGGACAGGGCCAAAACATTCAGTACTTC; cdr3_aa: CASSNRGQGQNIQYF
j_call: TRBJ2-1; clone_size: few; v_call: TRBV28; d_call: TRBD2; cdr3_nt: TGTGCCAGCAGTTTATGGACTAGCGGGGCCAATGAGCAGTTCTTC; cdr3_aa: CASSLWTSGANEQFF
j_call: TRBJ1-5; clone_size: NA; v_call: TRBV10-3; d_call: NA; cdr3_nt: TGTGCCATCAGGGAGGGCAATCAGCCCCAGCATTTT; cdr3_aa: CAIREGNQPQHF
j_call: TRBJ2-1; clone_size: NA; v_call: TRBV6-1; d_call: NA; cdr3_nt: TGTGCCAGCAGCGACTTCGTATTCACTTACAATGAGCAGTTCTTC; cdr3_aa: CASSDFVFTYNEQFF
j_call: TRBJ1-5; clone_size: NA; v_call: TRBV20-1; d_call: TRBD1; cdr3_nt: TGCAGTGCTAAATCATCCGGGACAGGGGGTTTCCAGCCCCAGCATTTT; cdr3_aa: CSAKSSGTGGFQPQHF
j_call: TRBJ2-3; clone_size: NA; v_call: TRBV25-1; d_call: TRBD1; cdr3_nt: TGTGCCAGCGCGGACAGGGGAGCAGATACGCAGTATTTT; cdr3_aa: CASADRGADTQYF
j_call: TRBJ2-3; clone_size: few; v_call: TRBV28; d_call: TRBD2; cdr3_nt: TGTGCCACACGGACTAGCGGGAAGACAGATACGCAGTATTTT; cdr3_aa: CATRTSGKTDTQYF
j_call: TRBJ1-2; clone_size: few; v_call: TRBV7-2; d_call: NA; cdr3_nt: TGTGCCAGCAGCTTAGGTGCGGGGCGGAACTATGGCTACACCTTC; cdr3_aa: CASSLGAGRNYGYTF